The 13 T cell receptor beta chains given below trace back to one sample, sequenced in a study of T-cell memory formation after mild COVID-19. TCRdb re-derived calls from the 5' RACE reads in MiXCR, one entry per CDR3 protein. Of fewer than 350,000 distinct CDR3 sequences detected, roughly 17% appear once; the ten largest clones hold 20% to 25%. Sequencing was performed on PBMCs or a T cell subset sorted from them (not recorded which). These receptors originate from a young man who had mild COVID-19 (a few samples of this study predate the infection). Cell type and time point are not known.

This chain links TRBV7-6 with TRBJ2-7; TRBD1 matches 8 bases. CDR1 is SGHVS and CDR2 is FNYEAQ in the germline V gene. Germline trimming cut 1 base from V and 5 bases from J; bases unmatched to any gene: 4. The CDR3 loop spans 14 amino acids. Here the CDR3 reads CASSLGGQGDEQYV. As DNA, the CDR3 is TGTGCCAGCAGCTTAGGCGGACAGGGAGACGAGCAGTACGTC.

The genes are TRBV6-5 and TRBJ1-2; D is perhaps TRBD1 (5 bases). Trimming left V 6 bases short and J 0 bases short, with 23 bases between. The CDR3 has 18 residues. CDR1 and CDR2 (germline): MNHEY, SVGAGI. The CDR3 region has the DNA TGTGCCAGCAGCCGGGTTGTAAGGGAAGGGGTCGCTAACTATGGCTACACCTTC. Translating gives CASSRVVREGVANYGYTF.

This clonotype was picked up a small number of times. V usage is TRBV12-3 or TRBV12-4 and J usage is TRBJ2-5; TRBD1 might be the D (6 bases). The CDR3 is 13 amino acids. The V and J ends lost 5 bases and 4 bases respectively, with 11 bases between them. CDR3 nucleotide sequence: TGTGCCAGCAGTCAGAGCAGGGGAGAGACCCAGTACTTC. This gives the protein CASSQSRGETQYF.

In this sample, this clonotype turned up a few times. The gene calls are TRBV20-1 and TRBJ2-2, with D perhaps assigned TRBD1 or TRBD2 (6 bases each). Germline V gives CDR1 DFQATT, CDR2 SNEGSKA (reference sequence). Deletions cut 0 bases from V and 4 bases from J, with 9 bases between. The CDR3 loop spans 14 amino acids. The CDR3 reads CSARDRGPTGELFF. The CDR3 DNA sequence: TGCAGTGCTAGAGATCGGGGGCCCACCGGGGAGCTGTTTTTT.

This clonotype was counted once. The rearrangement joins TRBV20-1 to TRBJ1-4; 9 nucleotides match TRBD1. This CDR3 region has 13 residues. The ends lost 5 bases at V and 9 bases at J; junction bases unmatched: 7. Per germline, CDR1 DFQATT and CDR2 SNEGSKA (reference sequence). CDR3 amino acids: CSAERTGAQKLFF. CDR3 DNA: TGCAGTGCTGAGAGGACAGGGGCCCAAAAACTGTTTTTT.

This clonotype was found many times. V usage is TRBV9 and J usage is TRBJ2-5, with D perhaps matching TRBD2 (6 bases). Looked up from germline, CDR1 is SGDLS and CDR2 is YYNGEE. V lost 0 bases to trimming and J lost 1 base, with 10 bases between them. This CDR3 comprises 15 residues. The CDR3 region has the DNA TGTGCCAGCAGCGTAGGCGGGGCTGCCCAAGAGACCCAGTACTTC. Its translation is CASSVGGAAQETQYF. The full variable domain, rest sourced from reference TRBV9 and TRBJ2-5, is DSGVTQTPKHLITATGQRVTLRCSPRSGDLSVYWYQQSLDQGLQFLIQYYNGEERAKGNILERFSAQQFPDLHSELNLSSLELGDSALYFCASSVGGAAQETQYFGPGTRLLVL.

This clonotype was picked up a small number of times. J is TRBJ2-2 and V is TRBV12-3 or TRBV12-4; the match to TRBD2 covers 8 bases. This CDR3 comprises 15 residues. Trimming took 2 bases from V and 7 from J; bases not matched to a gene: 6. Here the CDR3 reads CASSLSGGKGGELFF. The CDR3 DNA sequence: TGTGCCAGCAGTTTAAGCGGGGGTAAAGGCGGGGAGCTGTTTTTT.

This clonotype has at least ten counts. V usage is TRBV6-5 and J usage is TRBJ2-2, with D perhaps matching TRBD1 (5 bases). This CDR3 comprises 14 residues. Between the trimmed V and J ends, which lost 7 bases and 5 bases, there was a span of 14 bases. From germline, CDR1 is MNHEY and CDR2 SVGAGI. CDR3: CASTQGGSTGELFF. The CDR3 DNA sequence: TGTGCCAGCACCCAGGGTGGGTCGACCGGGGAGCTGTTTTTT.

V gene TRBV28 combines with J gene TRBJ2-3; D is possibly TRBD1 (5 bases). The CDR3 is made up of 16 amino acids. Trimming cost V 5 bases and J 9 bases, with 24 bases left between them. CDR1 and CDR2 from the germline V gene are MDHEN and SYDVKM. CDR3 sequence reads: CASSPPWGRAIQTQYF. The CDR3, as DNA: TGTGCCAGCAGTCCGCCCTGGGGCAGGGCCATCCAGACGCAGTATTTT.

This chain joins TRBV19 and TRBJ1-5; no reliable D call. Germline CDR1 is LNHDA and CDR2 is SQIVND (reference sequence). The CDR3 has 14 residues. Trimming left V 2 bases short and J 0 bases short, with 5 bases between. Written as DNA, the CDR3 is TGTGCCAGTAGTATATGGGATAGCAATCAGCCCCAGCATTTT. Its translation: CASSIWDSNQPQHF. Full variable domain (missing parts from reference TRBV19 and TRBJ1-5): DGGITQSPKYLFRKEGQNVTLSCEQNLNHDAMYWYRQDPGQGLRLIYYSQIVNDFQKGDIAEGYSVSREKKESFPLTVTSAQKNPTAFYLCASSIWDSNQPQHFGDGTRLSIL.

Comments on this clonotype: The junction departs from germline at one end; a sequencing error may be responsible. This rearrangement joins TRBV11-2 to TRBJ1-1; D might be TRBD1 (5 bases). This CDR3 comprises 13 residues. The germline V gene encodes CDR1 SGHAT and CDR2 FQNNGV. The CDR3 nucleotides are TGTGCCAGCAGCTTAGGCCGGGGCACTGAAGATTTCTTT. Translated, it gives CASSLGRGTEDFF.

V is TRBV29-1 and J is TRBJ2-1, with 10 bases fitting TRBD2. This CDR3 has 13 residues. Per the germline V gene, CDR1 is SQVTM and CDR2 is ANQGSEA. CDR3 residues: CRVIAGGYNEQFF. CDR3 nucleotide sequence: TGCAGGGTCATAGCGGGGGGTTACAATGAGCAGTTCTTC.

The rearrangement uses TRBV15 and TRBJ1-4; D is perhaps TRBD1 (6 bases). The CDR3 consists of 14 residues. V was cut by 2 bases and J by 8 bases, with 12 bases left in between. Germline loops: CDR1 LNHNV, CDR2 YYDKDF (reference sequence). The CDR3 DNA follows: TGTGCCACCAGCAGACTGGACAGTCGAGAAAAACTGTTTTTT. This sequence encodes CATSRLDSREKLFF.